The rows below give T cell receptor beta chains drawn from one sample of a study of blood T cells in healthy people across ages. Using its own MiXCR run on the 5' RACE reads, TCRdb lists one record per CDR3 protein. The sample has hundreds of thousands of distinct CDR3 sequences, 45% to 70% seen once. The sample comprised blood. The receptors come from a man in his forties or fifties in good health. Both conserved end residues are part of each CDR3. Each record gives: J gene, D gene, clone size, V gene, CDR3 protein, CDR3 DNA. A D gene is named only where the DNA matches it firmly. Expanded clones are given a class, and other clones once, few, many or no size at all.

>TRBJ2-3|NA|few|TRBV7-2
CASSWRPLGNTDTQYF
TGTGCCAGCAGCTGGCGTCCACTCGGAAACACAGATACGCAGTATTTT
>TRBJ2-7|TRBD1|NA|TRBV13
CASSPGTGPHEQYF
TGTGCCAGCAGCCCGGGGACAGGGCCCCACGAGCAGTACTTC
>TRBJ2-5|NA|few|TRBV29-1
CSVSSGENEQYF
TGCAGCGTTTCGTCAGGGGAGAATGAGCAGTACTTC
>TRBJ2-3|NA|NA|TRBV7-9
CASIPERYTDTQYF
TGTGCCAGCATCCCAGAGCGGTACACAGATACGCAGTATTTT
>TRBJ2-1|TRBD2|NA|TRBV6-1
CASRRLAPQFNEQFF
TGTGCCAGCAGGAGACTAGCGCCCCAGTTTAATGAGCAGTTCTTC
>TRBJ1-2|NA|NA|TRBV7-2
CASSPQGGVIGYTF
TGTGCCAGCAGCCCCCAGGGTGGGGTAATTGGCTACACCTTC
>TRBJ2-6|TRBD1|NA|TRBV14
CASSQIFTGGATGANVLTF
TGTGCCAGCAGCCAGATTTTCACAGGGGGCGCAACTGGGGCCAACGTCCTGACTTTC
>TRBJ2-1|NA|NA|TRBV27
CASGSGGSYNEQFF
TGTGCCAGCGGCTCAGGGGGGTCCTACAATGAGCAGTTCTTC
>TRBJ2-1|NA|NA|TRBV18
CASSPTQLGYNEQFF
TGTGCCAGCTCACCAACTCAGCTGGGGTACAATGAGCAGTTCTTC
>TRBJ2-7|TRBD1|NA|TRBV29-1
CSVAQGTGYEQYF
TGCAGCGTTGCCCAGGGGACAGGGTACGAGCAGTACTTC
>TRBJ2-3|TRBD2|few|TRBV7-6
CASSPPASGGRSDTQYF
TGTGCCAGCAGCCCCCCGGCTAGCGGGGGTAGGTCAGATACGCAGTATTTT
>TRBJ1-2|TRBD1|many|TRBV12-3/TRBV12-4
CASSRDSNYGYTF
TGTGCCAGCAGCCGGGACAGTAACTATGGCTACACCTTC
>TRBJ2-5|NA|few|TRBV29-1
CSVEDPGEKLETQYF
TGCAGCGTTGAAGATCCAGGGGAAAAGTTAGAGACCCAGTACTTC
>TRBJ2-6|NA|NA|TRBV4-3
CASSPHTGIPLSGANVLTF
TGCGCCAGCAGCCCGCATACAGGGATCCCCCTCTCTGGGGCCAACGTCCTGACTTTC
>TRBJ1-2|NA|NA|TRBV5-6
CASSLRAPGWDYGYTF
TGTGCCAGCAGCTTAAGAGCACCAGGTTGGGACTATGGCTACACCTTC
>TRBJ2-5|TRBD2|NA|TRBV28
CASGRSVSGGEETQYF
TGTGCCAGCGGCCGCAGCGTCTCCGGGGGGGAAGAGACCCAGTACTTC
>TRBJ2-3|NA|few|TRBV7-6
CASRGDSTDTQYF
TGTGCCAGCAGGGGAGATAGCACAGATACGCAGTATTTT
>TRBJ1-1|NA|NA|TRBV27
CASRYRQAGSEAFF
TGTGCCAGCAGGTACAGACAGGCAGGCTCCGAGGCTTTCTTT
>TRBJ2-1|NA|NA|TRBV6-2/TRBV6-3
CASRYLGTPYNEQFF
TGTGCCAGTCGATACTTAGGGACGCCGTACAATGAGCAGTTCTTC
>TRBJ2-3|TRBD2|NA|TRBV5-5
CASSIMGLAVTDTQYF
TGTGCCAGCAGCATAATGGGACTAGCGGTCACAGATACGCAGTATTTT
>TRBJ1-1|NA|once|TRBV2
CATQIKNLNTEAFF
TGTGCCACCCAAATAAAAAACCTGAACACTGAGGCTTTCTTT
>TRBJ2-7|NA|NA|TRBV12-3/TRBV12-4
CASSVRGIYEQYF
TGTGCCAGCAGTGTAAGGGGCATATACGAGCAGTACTTC
>TRBJ2-7|TRBD2|NA|TRBV5-5
CASSPRGTSGSGAYEQYF
TGTGCCAGCAGCCCCCGGGGGACTAGCGGGAGTGGGGCCTACGAGCAGTACTTC
>TRBJ2-7|NA|NA|TRBV11-2
CASSFNRTLAYEQYF
TGTGCCAGCAGCTTCAACAGGACTTTAGCCTACGAGCAGTACTTC
>TRBJ2-5|TRBD1|few|TRBV12-3/TRBV12-4
CASRSTGGQGETQYF
TGTGCCAGCAGATCTACAGGGGGCCAGGGAGAGACCCAGTACTTC
>TRBJ2-1|NA|once|TRBV7-2
CASSLVGGGSGTREQFF
TGTGCCAGCAGCTTAGTTGGGGGTGGTAGCGGAACCCGTGAGCAGTTCTTC
>TRBJ2-5|TRBD1|few|TRBV7-3
CASSLQGKEARETQYF
TGTGCCAGCAGCCTACAGGGGAAGGAGGCACGAGAGACCCAGTACTTC
>TRBJ1-6|NA|few|TRBV7-2
CASSRPLGAGPNSPLHF
TGTGCCAGCAGCCGACCGTTAGGGGCGGGACCTAATTCACCCCTCCACTTT
>TRBJ1-2|TRBD1|NA|TRBV27
CASSLKGGSFYGYTF
TGTGCCAGCAGTTTAAAAGGGGGCAGTTTCTATGGCTACACCTTC
>TRBJ1-3|TRBD1|NA|TRBV6-6
CASTRQGSTGNTIYF
TGTGCCAGCACTCGACAGGGTTCGACTGGAAACACCATATATTTT
>TRBJ2-4|NA|NA|TRBV4-2
CASSQEGDIGRYF
TGTGCCAGCAGCCAAGAGGGGGACATCGGGCGGTACTTC
>TRBJ2-4|NA|NA|TRBV20-1
CSAFDGAKNIQYF
TGCAGTGCCTTCGACGGGGCCAAAAACATTCAGTACTTC
>TRBJ1-2|NA|NA|TRBV20-1
CSARARPGGISYTF
TGCAGTGCACGAGCGAGACCGGGTGGGATTAGCTACACCTTC
>TRBJ2-7|TRBD2|few|TRBV10-3
CAISGSSGRAPEQYF
TGTGCCATCAGTGGGTCTAGCGGGAGGGCCCCCGAGCAGTACTTC
>TRBJ1-1|TRBD1|NA|TRBV6-1
CASSDRAMNTEAFF
TGTGCCAGCAGCGACAGGGCAATGAACACTGAAGCTTTCTTT
>TRBJ2-3|TRBD1|NA|TRBV5-1
CASNLGQGPDTQYF
TGCGCCAGCAACTTGGGACAGGGACCAGATACGCAGTATTTT
>TRBJ2-7|NA|once|TRBV27
CASSFGVGGYEQYF
TGTGCCAGCAGTTTTGGGGTGGGGGGCTACGAGCAGTACTTC
>TRBJ1-2|NA|few|TRBV28
CASSALSHGYTF
TGTGCCAGCAGTGCGCTGTCACATGGCTACACCTTC
>TRBJ2-5|NA|once|TRBV6-1
CASSRMSLWTQYF
TGTGCCAGCAGTCGGATGAGTTTGTGGACCCAGTACTTC
>TRBJ1-1|NA|NA|TRBV7-3
CASSLTVGEEAFF
TGTGCCAGCAGCTTAACGGTAGGGGAGGAAGCTTTCTTT
>TRBJ1-1|NA|NA|TRBV7-2
CASSLPRYNTEAFF
TGTGCCAGCAGCCTCCCAAGATATAACACTGAAGCTTTCTTT
>TRBJ2-1|NA|NA|TRBV20-1
CSARDVGPLGNEQFF
TGCAGTGCTAGAGACGTAGGACCACTCGGTAATGAGCAGTTCTTC
>TRBJ2-7|TRBD1|few|TRBV29-1
CSALDRGSPYEQYF
TGCAGCGCGCTCGACAGGGGGTCCCCCTACGAGCAGTACTTC
>TRBJ2-3|NA|NA|TRBV29-1
CSVTGGSPDTQYF
TGCAGCGTTACAGGTGGTTCACCCGATACGCAGTATTTT
>TRBJ2-5|NA|few|TRBV7-9
CASSLGYGEETQYF
TGTGCCAGCAGCTTGGGCTACGGGGAAGAGACCCAGTACTTC
>TRBJ2-7|NA|NA|TRBV29-1
CSVRKDTTYNEQYF
TGCAGCGTTCGTAAAGACACAACCTACAATGAGCAGTACTTC
>TRBJ2-1|TRBD2|NA|TRBV5-1
CASSLALAGERQSSYNEQFF
TGCGCCAGCAGCTTGGCACTAGCGGGGGAACGACAGAGCTCCTACAATGAGCAGTTCTTC
>TRBJ2-5|TRBD2|NA|TRBV4-1
CASSQDGTSAQETQYF
TGCGCCAGCAGCCAAGACGGGACTAGCGCCCAAGAGACCCAGTACTTC
>TRBJ2-1|TRBD1|NA|TRBV14
CASSQERDRGRITDNEQFF
TGTGCCAGCAGCCAAGAGCGGGACAGGGGGCGAATAACGGACAATGAGCAGTTCTTC
>TRBJ2-7|NA|NA|TRBV20-1
CSARAYDGQPWGEQYF
TGCAGTGCTAGAGCTTACGATGGACAGCCCTGGGGCGAGCAGTACTTC
>TRBJ2-1|NA|few|TRBV11-2
CASSLGLIRGTLNEQFF
TGTGCCAGCAGCTTGGGTCTTATACGGGGAACCCTCAATGAGCAGTTCTTC
>TRBJ1-2|NA|NA|TRBV20-1
CSATPQDYNYGYTF
TGCAGTGCTACCCCGCAGGACTATAACTATGGCTACACCTTC
>TRBJ2-3|TRBD2|NA|TRBV20-1
CSATTGLAPSTDTQYF
TGCAGTGCTACCACGGGACTAGCGCCTAGCACAGATACGCAGTATTTT
>TRBJ2-7|NA|few|TRBV7-2
CASSLGATSSYEQYF
TGTGCCAGCAGCTTAGGTGCAACCTCCTCCTACGAGCAGTACTTC
>TRBJ1-5|TRBD1|few|TRBV4-2
CASSQGDRVDQPQHF
TGTGCCAGCAGCCAGGGGGACAGAGTTGATCAGCCCCAGCATTTT
>TRBJ2-6|TRBD2|few|TRBV25-1
CASSETGGPGANVLTF
TGTGCCAGCAGCGAAACGGGGGGGCCTGGGGCCAACGTCCTGACTTTC
>TRBJ2-2|TRBD1|NA|TRBV12-5
CASGLPTGDPNTGELFF
TGTGCTAGTGGTTTGCCCACAGGGGATCCGAACACCGGGGAGCTGTTTTTT
>TRBJ2-5|NA|NA|TRBV15
CATSNSGGFQETQYF
TGTGCCACCAGCAACTCCGGGGGCTTCCAAGAGACCCAGTACTTC
>TRBJ1-1|NA|few|TRBV10-3
CAIRKDTLGTEAFF
TGTGCCATCAGGAAGGACACCCTGGGGACTGAAGCTTTCTTT
>TRBJ2-4|NA|NA|TRBV5-8
CASRMGNNIQYF
TGTGCCAGCAGAATGGGGAACAACATTCAGTACTTC